This T cell receptor (beta chain) was captured by sequencing in a study of blood T cells in healthy people across ages. Whole-study findings and limits: Investigators viewed diversity estimates from one million T cells as underestimates, the study reported.

With respect to this clonotype: Antigen unknown.

Unmatched junction bases numbered 5, after V lost 3 bases and J lost 0 bases. This CDR3 region has 17 residues. Germline V lookup: CDR1 SGHVS, CDR2 FNYEAQ. Then a second PCR, running about 7 to 11 cycles, was carried out with a sample-barcoded 5' primer and a J-beta primer mix. Any given sample supplied a minimum of 3 million CDR3-containing paired-end reads. Each CDR3 protein is one row after TCRdb ran MiXCR on the 5' RACE reads. The table records 1,800,000 or so distinct CDR3 sequences, about two fifths of them present only once. At least 5 micrograms of total RNA were extracted per sample. The chain employs TRBV7-6 and TRBJ1-6; 7 bases fit TRBD1. What was sequenced was blood. This receptor was obtained from a human donor in good health. Written as DNA, the CDR3 is TGTGCCAGCAGCTTCGACAGGGCGAGCTCCTATAATTCACCCCTCCACTTT. This encodes CASSFDRASSYNSPLHF.